This TCR beta chain was captured in a study of CD8 T cells in Susac syndrome (dated by TCRdb to between 2017 and 2020). About the study as a whole: Repertoire sequencing was used to test whether CD8+ T cell activation and differentiation in Susac syndrome was antigen driven.

High-throughput TCR beta sequencing profiled peripheral blood CD8+ and CD4+ T cells from healthy donors, Susac syndrome patients and multiple sclerosis patients. The multiple sclerosis controls were treatment-naive patients who had stable or active relapsing-remitting disease and met the revised McDonald criteria. Bulk CD8+ and CD4+ T cells were purified by magnetic negative isolation, whereas CD8+ TEMRA cells were enriched by FACS. Blood was collected in EDTA tubes and processed within 24 hours, with PBMCs isolated through density gradient centrifugation. PBMCs intended for TCR sequencing were frozen in liquid nitrogen and were later thawed in a 37 degrees C water bath. The sorted or isolated CD4+, CD8+ and CD8+ TEMRA cells reached a purity of at least 90%. General study outcomes and caveats: The TCR sequencing and HLA analysis was acknowledged to have included a relatively small number of individuals.

Details on this clonotype: Its antigen remains undetermined. Per-base quality was not reported, and no clone a single base away is much larger than it.

V lost 4 bases and J lost 6 bases, and the count of bases not matched to a germline gene is 11. From the cysteine through the phenylalanine, the CDR3 covers 16 amino acids. Just the 48-base CDR3 DNA is kept, in frame starting at base 1. The germline V gene (reference sequence) provides CDR1 LNHDA and CDR2 SQIVND. RNA was extracted using the RNeasy kit, and about 0.45 to 1 microgram was reverse transcribed with random hexamers. The immunoSEQ multiplex PCR assay, covering 54 Vbeta and 13 Jbeta segments, was used to amplify TCR beta CDR3 regions. To correct PCR amplification bias, a synthetic template baseline was used for both primer optimization and computational correction. In the source study's methods: Reads were annotated to V, D and J genes per IMGT and analyzed with immunoSEQ Analyzer, keeping only productive sequences. Clonality was calculated as one minus the Shannon entropy normalized by log2 of the number of productive unique sequences. For each patient and control, public and private clones were evaluated among the 100 most prevalent clones. Clones were defined as Susac-specific when absent from the healthy and MS cohorts, from 1,000 to 1,100 published viral clones and from other ImmuneACCESS disease sequences. The public sequencing data were trimmed at Q25 with fastp and processed into clonotypes with MiXCR by TCRdb, which kept only in-frame beta chains. CDR3 protein sequences are deduplicated, and each keeps its most common genes and DNA. TCRdb assigned the V and J calls; the authors' analysis was not used. The sample records around 300,000 distinct CDR3 sequences, about 91% of which are singletons. Of the sample, roughly 0.059% is held by the ten largest clones.

This receptor chain uses TRBV19 and TRBJ1-2; TRBD1 aligns with 10 central bases. This clonotype originated in a human donor with multiple sclerosis. Sequenced input: CD4+ T cells from PBMCs. The CDR3 has the sequence CASSRPPGQGRDGYTF. DNA sequence: TGTGCCAGTAGTAGGCCGCCGGGACAGGGGAGGGATGGCTACACCTTC.